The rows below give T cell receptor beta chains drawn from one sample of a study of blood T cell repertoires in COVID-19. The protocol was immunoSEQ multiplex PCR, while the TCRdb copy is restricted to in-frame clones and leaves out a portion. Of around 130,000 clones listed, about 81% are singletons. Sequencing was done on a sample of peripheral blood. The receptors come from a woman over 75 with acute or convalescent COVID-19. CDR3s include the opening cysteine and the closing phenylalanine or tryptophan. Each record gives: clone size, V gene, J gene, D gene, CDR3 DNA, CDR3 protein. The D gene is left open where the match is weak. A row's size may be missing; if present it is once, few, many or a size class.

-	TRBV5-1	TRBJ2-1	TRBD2	TGCGCCAGCAGCATGACGGCTAGCGGAGGTGGTGAGCAGTTCTTC	CASSMTASGGGEQFF
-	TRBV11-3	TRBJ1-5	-	TGTGCCAGCAGCTTAGTACGTGGAAAGCGATGCAATCAGCCCCAGCATTTT	CASSLVRGKRCNQPQHF
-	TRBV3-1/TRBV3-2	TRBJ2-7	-	TGTGCCAGCAGCCAAGATCCCAGGGAGGACGAGCAGTACTTC	CASSQDPREDEQYF
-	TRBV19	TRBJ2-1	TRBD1	TGTGCCAGTAGTCCCTGGGACAGGGTCAATGAGCAGTTCTTC	CASSPWDRVNEQFF
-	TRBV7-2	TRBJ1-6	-	TGTGCCAGCAGCTTAGGACTTTCACCCCTCCACTTT	CASSLGLSPLHF
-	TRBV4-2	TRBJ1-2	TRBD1	TGTGCCAGCAGCCAAGTTAGGACAGGCTTTTCGAACTATGGCTACACCTTC	CASSQVRTGFSNYGYTF
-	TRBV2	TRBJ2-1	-	TGTGCCAGCGAGGGCGGGGCCTCCTACAATGAGCAGTTCTTC	CASEGGASYNEQFF
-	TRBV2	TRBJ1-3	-	TGTGCCAGCAGTGAAATCCGGGGCGGGGACACCATATATTTT	CASSEIRGGDTIYF
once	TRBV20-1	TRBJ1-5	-	TGCAGTGCTAGTTGGTCAGACAACAATCAGCCCCAGCATTTT	CSASWSDNNQPQHF
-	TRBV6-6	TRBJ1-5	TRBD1	TGTGCCAGCAGTGGACAGGGATCTGTACAGCCCCAGCATTTT	CASSGQGSVQPQHF
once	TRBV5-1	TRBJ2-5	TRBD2	TGCGCCAGCAGCTTGAATGGCGGGGGGGGAGAGACCCAGTACTTC	CASSLNGGGGETQYF
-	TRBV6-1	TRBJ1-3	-	TGTGCCAGCAGTGAAAACGCAATACTTGCTGGTTACACCATATATTTT	CASSENAILAGYTIYF
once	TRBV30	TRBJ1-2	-	TGTGCCTGGAGCCCGGGGGATTATGGCTACACCTTC	CAWSPGDYGYTF
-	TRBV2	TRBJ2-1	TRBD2	TGTGCCACCACTACCTCACTAGCGTTAAGTGAGCAGTTCTTC	CATTTSLALSEQFF
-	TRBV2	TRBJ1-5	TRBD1	TGTGCCAGCAGTTTTGGGGACAGAGCACATCAGCCCCAGCATTTT	CASSFGDRAHQPQHF
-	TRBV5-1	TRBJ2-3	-	TGCGCCAGCAGCCGCACAACCGACTCGAATACGCAGTATTTT	CASSRTTDSNTQYF
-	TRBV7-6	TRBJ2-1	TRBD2	TGTGCCAGCAGCCAGACTAGCGGGTACGACAATGAGCAGTTCTTC	CASSQTSGYDNEQFF
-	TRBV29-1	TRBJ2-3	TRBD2	TGCAGCGTTGAAGAAGGCAGCGGGGGATCCACAGATACGCAGTATTTT	CSVEEGSGGSTDTQYF
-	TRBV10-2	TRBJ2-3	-	TGCGCCAGCAGTGAGGGTAGAGATACGCAGTATTTT	CASSEGRDTQYF
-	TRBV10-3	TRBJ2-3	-	TGTGCCATCGCCCTCCGGAGGGGCGCGGGTAGCACAGATACGCAGTATTTT	CAIALRRGAGSTDTQYF
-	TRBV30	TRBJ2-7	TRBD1	TGTGCCTGGAGTACAGGGGTGGGTGTTTACGAGCAGTACTTC	CAWSTGVGVYEQYF
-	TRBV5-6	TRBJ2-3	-	TGTGCCAGCAGCGGCAACACAGATACGCAGTATTTT	CASSGNTDTQYF
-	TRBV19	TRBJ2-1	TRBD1	TGTGCCAGTAGTATTCCTGGACAGGGCTACAATGAGCAGTTCTTC	CASSIPGQGYNEQFF
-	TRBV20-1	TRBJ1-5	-	TGCAGTGCTAGTCCTCACCTCGGGTATAGCAATCAGCCCCAGCATTTT	CSASPHLGYSNQPQHF
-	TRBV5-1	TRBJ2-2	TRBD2	TGCGCCAGCAGCTTGGCGGTAGGCGGGAGAAGCACCGGGGAGCTGTTTTTT	CASSLAVGGRSTGELFF
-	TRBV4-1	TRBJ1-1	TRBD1	TGCGCCAGCAGCCAGGGACAGGAGTATAGCACTGAAGCTTTCTTT	CASSQGQEYSTEAFF
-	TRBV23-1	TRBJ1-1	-	TGCGCCAGCAGTCATCATCAGGGGACTGAAGCTTTCTTT	CASSHHQGTEAFF
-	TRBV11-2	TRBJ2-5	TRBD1	TGTGCCAGCAGCTTAGTGAGGGGGACAGGGATGGAGACCCAGTACTTC	CASSLVRGTGMETQYF
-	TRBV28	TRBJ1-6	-	TGTGCCAGCAATAGGTGGCGGGATCCCCTCCACTTT	CASNRWRDPLHF
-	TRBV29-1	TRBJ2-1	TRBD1	TGCAGCGTTGAAGACACTTGGGACAGCTACAATGAGCAGTTCTTC	CSVEDTWDSYNEQFF
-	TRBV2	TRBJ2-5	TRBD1	TGTGCCAGCAGTGAGCAGACAGGGTCGGGGGAGACCCAGTACTTC	CASSEQTGSGETQYF
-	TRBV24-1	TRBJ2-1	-	TGTGCCACCTCCCGCGGGGCTCCATACAATGAGCAGTTCTTC	CATSRGAPYNEQFF
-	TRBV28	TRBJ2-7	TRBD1	TGTGCCAGCAGTTACCCTCCCCTGACAGGGGACTCCTACGAGCAGTACTTC	CASSYPPLTGDSYEQYF
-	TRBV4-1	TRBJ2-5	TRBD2	TGCGCCAGCAGCCTCTACGGACTAGCGGCGGAGACCCAGTACTTC	CASSLYGLAAETQYF
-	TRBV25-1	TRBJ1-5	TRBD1	TGTGCCAGCAGTGAATCGGGACAGGGAGTGCAGCCCCAGCATTTT	CASSESGQGVQPQHF
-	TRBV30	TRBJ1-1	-	TGTGCCTGGAGTCGCCCAGGCCGCACTGAAGCTTTCTTT	CAWSRPGRTEAFF
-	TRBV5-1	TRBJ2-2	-	TGCGCCAGCAGCTTTCCCAGGGGCACCGGGGAGCTGTTTTTT	CASSFPRGTGELFF
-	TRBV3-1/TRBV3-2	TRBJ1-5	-	TGTGCCAGCAGCCGTGGACAGTGGATTCAGCCCCAGCATTTT	CASSRGQWIQPQHF
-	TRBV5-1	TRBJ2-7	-	TGCGCCAGCAGCTTGTTTACGGGGTGGGAGCAGTACTTC	CASSLFTGWEQYF
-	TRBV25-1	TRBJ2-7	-	TGTGCCAGCAGTTACCTGGAGGGCAGCCACGAGCAGTACTTC	CASSYLEGSHEQYF
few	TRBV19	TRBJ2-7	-	TGTGCCAGTCGGGGGAGCTACGAGCAGTACTTC	CASRGSYEQYF
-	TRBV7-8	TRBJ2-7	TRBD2	TGTGCCAGCAGCCCTTGGACTAGCGGGGGAACCTACGAGCAGTACTTC	CASSPWTSGGTYEQYF
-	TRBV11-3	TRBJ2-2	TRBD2	TGTGCCAGCAGCTCAACGGGGACTAGCGGGTACACCGGGGAGCTGTTTTTT	CASSSTGTSGYTGELFF
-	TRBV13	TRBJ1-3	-	TGTGCCAGCAGCTTTTACGGAGATACCTCTGGAAACACCATATATTTT	CASSFYGDTSGNTIYF
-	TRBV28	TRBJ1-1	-	TGTGCCAGCAGTTCCAATCACAGGGTGTGGGACACTGAAGCTTTCTTT	CASSSNHRVWDTEAFF
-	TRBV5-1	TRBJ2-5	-	TGCGCCAGCAGCAACCACCCGGGACAACAAGAGACCCAGTACTTC	CASSNHPGQQETQYF
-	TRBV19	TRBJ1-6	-	TGTGCCAGTAGCCAGGGAAGAAGATCACCCCTCCACTTT	CASSQGRRSPLHF
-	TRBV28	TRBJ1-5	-	TGTGCCAGCCTCCGGACAGACCATAGCAATCAGCCCCAGCATTTT	CASLRTDHSNQPQHF
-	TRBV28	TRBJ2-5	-	TGTGCCAGCAGTTCGGGAGACGGGCCCATCGCGGGAGAGACCCAGTACTTC	CASSSGDGPIAGETQYF
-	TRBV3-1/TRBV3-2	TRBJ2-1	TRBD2	TGTGCCAGCAGCCAAGAAAAGAGTCTAGCGGGGGGGCGGATATACAATGAGCAGTTCTTC	CASSQEKSLAGGRIYNEQFF
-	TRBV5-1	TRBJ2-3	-	TGCGCCAGCAGGGGGGCGGGGGCGCAGTATTTT	CASRGAGAQYF
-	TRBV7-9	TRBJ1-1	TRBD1	TGTGCCAGCAGCTCATCAGGGGGCACTGAAGCTTTCTTT	CASSSSGGTEAFF
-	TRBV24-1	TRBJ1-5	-	TGTGCCACCAGTGATAAGGGAGCCTATCAGCCCCAGCATTTT	CATSDKGAYQPQHF
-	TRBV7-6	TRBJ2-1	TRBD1	TGTGCCAGCAGCAGGAAGACAGGGGGGGGCGGCAATGAGCAGTTCTTC	CASSRKTGGGGNEQFF
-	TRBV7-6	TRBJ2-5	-	TGTGCCAGCAGCTCACAAGAGACCCAGTACTTC	CASSSQETQYF
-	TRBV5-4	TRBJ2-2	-	TGTGCCAGCAGCCAAGGACTGGCTATAGGAACCGGGGAGCTGTTTTTT	CASSQGLAIGTGELFF
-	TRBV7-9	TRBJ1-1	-	TGTGCCAGCAGCTTCGGGCAGGGGACGGATGAAGCTTTCTTT	CASSFGQGTDEAFF
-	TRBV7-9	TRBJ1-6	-	TGTGCCAGCAGCTCCGGGGGGGGTAATTCACCCCTCCACTTT	CASSSGGGNSPLHF